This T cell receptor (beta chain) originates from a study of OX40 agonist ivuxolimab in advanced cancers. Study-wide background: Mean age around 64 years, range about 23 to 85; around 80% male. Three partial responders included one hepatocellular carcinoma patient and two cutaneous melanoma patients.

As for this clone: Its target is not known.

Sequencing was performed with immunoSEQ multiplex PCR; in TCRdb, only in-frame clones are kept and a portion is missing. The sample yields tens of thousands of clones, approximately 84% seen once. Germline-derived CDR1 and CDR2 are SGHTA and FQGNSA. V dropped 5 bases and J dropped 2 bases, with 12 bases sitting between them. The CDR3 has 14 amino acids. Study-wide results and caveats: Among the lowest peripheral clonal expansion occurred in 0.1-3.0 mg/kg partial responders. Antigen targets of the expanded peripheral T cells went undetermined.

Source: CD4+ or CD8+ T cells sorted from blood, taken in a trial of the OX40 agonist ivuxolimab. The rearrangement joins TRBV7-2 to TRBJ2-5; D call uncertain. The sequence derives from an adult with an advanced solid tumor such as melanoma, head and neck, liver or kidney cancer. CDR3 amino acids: CASSTPPLQETQYF. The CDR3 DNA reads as TGTGCCAGCAGCACACCCCCGTTACAAGAGACCCAGTACTTC.